This T cell receptor (beta chain) originates from a study of control samples from healthy donors and cancer patients. Measured with immunoSEQ multiplex PCR; TCRdb has only the in-frame clones, and not every one. The sample holds 150,000 to 200,000 clones. From germline, CDR1 is MNHEY and CDR2 SVGAGI. This CDR3 contains 16 residues. V was pared by 0 bases and J by 1 base, with 12 bases between. The receptor was derived from a woman in her 30s in good health. This chain joins TRBV6-5 and TRBJ1-2; D gene unclear. The specimen sequenced was blood. DNA for the CDR3: TGTGCCAGCAGTTACTCGAACCCTGGAGTTAACTATGGCTACACCTTC. As protein: CASSYSNPGVNYGYTF.